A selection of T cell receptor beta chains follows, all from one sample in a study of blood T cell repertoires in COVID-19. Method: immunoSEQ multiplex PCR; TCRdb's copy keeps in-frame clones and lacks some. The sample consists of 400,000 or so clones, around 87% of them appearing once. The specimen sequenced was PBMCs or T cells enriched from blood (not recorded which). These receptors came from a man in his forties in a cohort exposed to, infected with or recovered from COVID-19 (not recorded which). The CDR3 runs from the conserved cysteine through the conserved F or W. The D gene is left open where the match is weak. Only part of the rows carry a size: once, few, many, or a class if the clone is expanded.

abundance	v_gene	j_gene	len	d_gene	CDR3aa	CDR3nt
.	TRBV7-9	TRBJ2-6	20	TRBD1	CASSTRTWDRGHSGANVLTF	TGTGCCAGCAGCACACGTACATGGGACAGGGGGCACTCTGGGGCCAACGTCCTGACTTTC
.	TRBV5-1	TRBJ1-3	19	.	CASSLNRPLGGGAGNTIYF	TGCGCCAGCAGCTTGAATAGGCCGCTGGGTGGAGGGGCTGGAAACACCATATATTTT
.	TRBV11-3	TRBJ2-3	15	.	CASSSRTATSDTQYF	TGTGCCAGCAGCTCGAGGACAGCTACGTCAGATACGCAGTATTTT
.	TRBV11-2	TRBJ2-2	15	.	CASSLIAANTGELFF	TGTGCCAGCAGCTTAATAGCGGCGAACACCGGGGAGCTGTTTTTT
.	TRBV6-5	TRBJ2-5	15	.	CASSYSSGRRETQYF	TGTGCCAGCAGTTACTCATCTGGGAGACGCGAGACCCAGTACTTC
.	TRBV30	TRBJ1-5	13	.	CAWSGQEDQPQHF	TGTGCCTGGAGTGGACAGGAGGATCAGCCCCAGCATTTT
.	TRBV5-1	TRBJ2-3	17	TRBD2	CASSLDPSSGTTDTQYF	TGCGCCAGCAGCTTGGACCCTTCTAGCGGGACTACAGATACGCAGTATTTT
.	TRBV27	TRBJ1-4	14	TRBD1	CASTTLGTDEKLFF	TGTGCCAGCACGACCCTGGGGACAGATGAAAAACTGTTTTTT
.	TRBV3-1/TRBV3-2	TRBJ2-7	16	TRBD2	CASRGLAGGPSSEQYF	TGTGCCAGCAGAGGACTAGCGGGAGGGCCCTCGAGCGAGCAGTACTTC
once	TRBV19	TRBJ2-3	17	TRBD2	CASSIWGGLPSTDTQYF	TGTGCCAGTAGTATATGGGGGGGACTACCAAGCACAGATACGCAGTATTTT